This T cell receptor beta chain came from a study of PD-1 blockade in classical Hodgkin lymphoma. The assay was immunoSEQ multiplex PCR, and TCRdb's table has in-frame clones only and misses some. In the table there are 20,000 to 25,000 clones, over 65% of which are singletons. Exposure to brentuximab vedotin varied, and each patient had relapsed following autologous stem cell transplantation. Concerning this clone: Antigen unknown.

The CDR3 loop spans 12 amino acids. V was cut by 3 bases and J by 6 bases, with 8 bases left in between. CDR1 is SGDLS and CDR2 is YYNGEE in the germline V gene. Points from the study as a whole: Baseline diversity in complete responders resembled that of newly diagnosed patients.

This clonotype was sampled from a human donor with classical Hodgkin lymphoma. The rearrangement uses TRBV9 and TRBJ2-3; D is unclear. This sample comprised peripheral blood mononuclear cells (PBMCs), obtained before the second cycle of nivolumab. CDR3 loop: CASSEVGDTQYF. The CDR3 DNA sequence: TGTGCCAGCAGCGAGGTCGGGGATACGCAGTATTTT.